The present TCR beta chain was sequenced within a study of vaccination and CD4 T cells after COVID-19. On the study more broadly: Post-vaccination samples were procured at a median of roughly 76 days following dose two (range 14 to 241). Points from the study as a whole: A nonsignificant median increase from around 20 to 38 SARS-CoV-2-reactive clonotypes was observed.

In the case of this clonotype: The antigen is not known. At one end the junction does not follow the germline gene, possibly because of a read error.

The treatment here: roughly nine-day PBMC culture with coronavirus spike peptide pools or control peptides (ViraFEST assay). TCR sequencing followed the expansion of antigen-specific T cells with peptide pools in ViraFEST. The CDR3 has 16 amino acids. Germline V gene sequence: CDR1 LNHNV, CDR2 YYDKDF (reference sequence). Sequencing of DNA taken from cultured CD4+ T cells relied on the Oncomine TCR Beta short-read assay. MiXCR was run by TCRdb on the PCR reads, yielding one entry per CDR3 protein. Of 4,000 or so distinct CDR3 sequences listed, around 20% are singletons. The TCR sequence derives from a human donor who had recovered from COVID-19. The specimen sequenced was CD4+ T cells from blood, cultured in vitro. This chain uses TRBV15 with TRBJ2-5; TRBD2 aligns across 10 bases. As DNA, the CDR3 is TGTGCCACCAGCAGAGATCCAGCGGGGGGGCAAGAGGCCCAGTACTTC. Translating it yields CATSRDPAGGQEAQYF.